This T cell receptor (beta chain) was sequenced during a study of cytomegalovirus exposure and HLA in healthy donors. At the level of the study: Ancestry clustering placed roughly 86% of approximately 420 genotyped donors in the Caucasian-associated cluster.

Worth noting for this clone: Its specificity is unknown.

Study results and caveats: In a later analysis, about 17,000 TCR beta sequences were associated with HLA alleles at 0.05 false discovery rate. The authors later found most CMV-associated TCR beta chains appeared HLA-restricted.

The PCR contained 60 Vbeta and 13 Jbeta primers. In the authors' methods: Later reanalysis found 75 million to 100 million unique TCR beta chains, 9 million to 12 million of them shared. Assay: immunoSEQ multiplex PCR; the TCRdb copy retains only in-frame clones and omits some. The V and J calls and clone size are taken from that table; D and trimming were inferred from the DNA. The sample consists of some 120,000 clones, 80% of them appearing once. The TCR was taken from a young man in good health and CMV-seropositive. What was sequenced was PBMCs.

The CDR3 nucleotides read TGTGCCAGCAGCGTCGAACCGGGCAGGGTTGGAGATACGCAGTATTTT. Encoded protein: CASSVEPGRVGDTQYF. J is TRBJ2-3 and V is TRBV9; D perhaps matches TRBD1 (5 bases). The CDR3 extends over 16 amino acids. V lost 2 bases and J 5 bases, leaving 18 bases between the germline ends. Germline V lookup: CDR1 SGDLS, CDR2 YYNGEE.